The present T cell receptor (beta chain) was sequenced within a study of cytomegalovirus exposure and HLA in healthy donors. Notes on the study in general: Another analysis was done later, and it associated over 15,000 TCR beta sequences with HLA alleles at 0.05 false discovery rate. The authors listed 180 or so TCR beta chains as cytomegalovirus-associated. Several top significant clusters appeared, in a later analysis, to be linked to common viral pathogens.

Details on this clone: What it binds is unknown.

Primers: 60 Vbeta forward and 13 Jbeta reverse. This table comes from immunoSEQ multiplex PCR, and its TCRdb copy is limited to in-frame clones, with some not included. Here the sample spans 65,000 to 95,000 clones, roughly 71% being singletons. The germline gives CDR1 SGHTA, CDR2 FQGNSA. The V gene lost 6 bases and the J gene lost 0 bases, with 3 bases spanning the gap. The CDR3 length is 12 residues. The receptor was derived from an older man in good health and CMV-seronegative. The rearrangement uses TRBV7-2 and TRBJ1-5, with unresolved D. Sequencing was done on a sample of PBMCs. The chain's CDR3 is CASSRSNQPQHF. As DNA, the CDR3 is TGTGCCAGCAGTCGTAGCAATCAGCCCCAGCATTTT.